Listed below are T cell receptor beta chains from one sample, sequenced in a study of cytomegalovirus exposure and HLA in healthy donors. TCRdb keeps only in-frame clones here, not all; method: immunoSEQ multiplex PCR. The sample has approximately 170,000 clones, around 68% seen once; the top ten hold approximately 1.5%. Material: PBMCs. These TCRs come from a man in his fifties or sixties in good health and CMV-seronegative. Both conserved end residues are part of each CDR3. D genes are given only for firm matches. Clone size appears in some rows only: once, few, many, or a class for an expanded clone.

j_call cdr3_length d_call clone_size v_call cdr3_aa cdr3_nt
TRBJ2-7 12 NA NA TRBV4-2 CASSQASYEQYF TGTGCCAGCAGCCAAGCTAGCTACGAGCAGTACTTC
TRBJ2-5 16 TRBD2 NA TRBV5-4 CASSWRASGAQEIQYF TGTGCCAGCAGCTGGCGGGCTAGCGGGGCCCAAGAGATCCAGTACTTC
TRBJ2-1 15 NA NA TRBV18 CASSPPGASYNEQFF TGTGCCAGCTCACCACCGGGAGCCTCCTACAATGAGCAGTTCTTC
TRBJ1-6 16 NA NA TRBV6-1 CASSASYAGANSPLHF TGTGCCAGCAGTGCTTCTTACGCGGGAGCCAATTCACCCCTCCACTTT
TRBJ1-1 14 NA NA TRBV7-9 CASSPQTHGSEAFF TGTGCCAGCAGCCCCCAGACCCATGGCTCGGAGGCTTTCTTT
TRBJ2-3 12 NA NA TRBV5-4 CASSSSTDTQYF TGTGCCAGCAGTTCTAGCACAGATACGCAGTATTTT
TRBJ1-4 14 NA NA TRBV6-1 CASTKGQGGEKLFF TGTGCCAGCACCAAGGGGCAGGGAGGCGAAAAACTGTTTTTT
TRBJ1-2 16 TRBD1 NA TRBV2 CASGGRRDRNNYGYTF TGTGCCAGCGGAGGACGCCGGGACAGGAATAACTATGGCTACACCTTC
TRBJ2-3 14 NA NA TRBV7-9 CASSSRTVTDTQYF TGTGCCAGCAGCTCCCGGACTGTCACAGATACGCAGTATTTT
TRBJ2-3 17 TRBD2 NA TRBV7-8 CASSLGLAGGSADTQYF TGTGCCAGCAGCTTAGGACTAGCGGGGGGGTCGGCAGATACGCAGTATTTT
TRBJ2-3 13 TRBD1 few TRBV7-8 CASSEDRVDTQYF TGTGCCAGCAGCGAGGACAGGGTAGATACGCAGTATTTT
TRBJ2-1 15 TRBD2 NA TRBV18 CASSLSAGGRNEQFF TGTGCCAGCTCACTCTCAGCGGGGGGTCGCAATGAGCAGTTCTTC
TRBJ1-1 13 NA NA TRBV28 CASSLLGNTEAFF TGTGCCAGCAGCTTACTCGGGAACACTGAAGCTTTCTTT
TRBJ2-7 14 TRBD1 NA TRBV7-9 CASSLGGQAYEQYF TGTGCCAGCAGCTTAGGAGGACAGGCCTACGAGCAGTACTTC
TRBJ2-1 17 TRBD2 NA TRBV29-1 CSARKSTSGGARNEQFF TGCAGCGCTAGAAAATCGACTAGCGGGGGGGCTAGGAATGAGCAGTTCTTC
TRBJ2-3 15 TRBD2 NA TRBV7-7 CASSFLSGVTDTQYF TGTGCTAGCAGCTTCCTTAGCGGGGTCACAGATACGCAGTATTTT
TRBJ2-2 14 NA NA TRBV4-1 CASSLVQGPGELFF TGCGCCAGCAGCCTTGTACAGGGTCCCGGGGAGCTGTTTTTT
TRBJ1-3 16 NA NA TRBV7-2 CASSLHSGVVGNTIYF TGTGCCAGCAGCCTTCACTCAGGGGTGGTTGGAAACACCATATATTTT
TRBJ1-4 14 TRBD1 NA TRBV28 CASRKRGPNEKLFF TGTGCCAGCCGTAAGAGGGGGCCTAATGAAAAACTGTTTTTT
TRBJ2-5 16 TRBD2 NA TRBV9 CASSVGLAGRQETQYF TGTGCCAGCAGCGTAGGCCTAGCGGGGAGACAAGAGACCCAGTACTTC
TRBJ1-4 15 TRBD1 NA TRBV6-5 CASSGEGTGDEKLFF TGTGCCAGCAGTGGGGAGGGGACAGGGGATGAAAAACTGTTTTTT
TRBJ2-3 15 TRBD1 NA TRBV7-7 CASSLDGQDGDTQYF TGTGCCAGCAGCTTAGATGGACAGGATGGGGATACGCAGTATTTT
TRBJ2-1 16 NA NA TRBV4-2 CASSHPPERKDNEQFF TGTGCCAGCAGCCACCCCCCGGAGCGGAAAGACAATGAGCAGTTCTTC
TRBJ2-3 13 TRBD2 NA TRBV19 CAAGTSGTDTQYF TGTGCCGCGGGGACTAGCGGCACAGATACGCAGTATTTT